This TCR beta chain is from a study of multiple sclerosis patients with progressive multifocal leukoencephalopathy. Notes on the study in general: Clones expanded at PML were already present before and during natalizumab. The findings' link to JC virus versus immunocompromise remained uncertain. TRBV and TRBJ usage showed no common pattern when PML developed.

Trimming left V 7 bases short and J 5 bases short, with 29 bases between. From germline, CDR1 is SQVTM and CDR2 ANQGSEA. This CDR3 region has 17 residues. Clones were read by immunoSEQ multiplex PCR, and TCRdb kept only the in-frame ones, dropping some. Here the sample spans 25,000 to 30,000 clones, roughly 91% being singletons. As regards this clone: Antigen unknown.

Regarding time point: more than five months of natalizumab therapy. Prior interferon beta treatment was universal, and the PML patients were all female. Sequenced material: PBMCs, taken from a patient treated with natalizumab. The clonotype was recovered from a human donor with multiple sclerosis. The chain joins TRBV29-1 to TRBJ1-1, with D uncertain. The DNA for the CDR3 is TGCAGCGCAAAAGGGCAGCCCTCTGTTTCGGGAAGGACTGAAGCTTTCTTT. Its translation is CSAKGQPSVSGRTEAFF.